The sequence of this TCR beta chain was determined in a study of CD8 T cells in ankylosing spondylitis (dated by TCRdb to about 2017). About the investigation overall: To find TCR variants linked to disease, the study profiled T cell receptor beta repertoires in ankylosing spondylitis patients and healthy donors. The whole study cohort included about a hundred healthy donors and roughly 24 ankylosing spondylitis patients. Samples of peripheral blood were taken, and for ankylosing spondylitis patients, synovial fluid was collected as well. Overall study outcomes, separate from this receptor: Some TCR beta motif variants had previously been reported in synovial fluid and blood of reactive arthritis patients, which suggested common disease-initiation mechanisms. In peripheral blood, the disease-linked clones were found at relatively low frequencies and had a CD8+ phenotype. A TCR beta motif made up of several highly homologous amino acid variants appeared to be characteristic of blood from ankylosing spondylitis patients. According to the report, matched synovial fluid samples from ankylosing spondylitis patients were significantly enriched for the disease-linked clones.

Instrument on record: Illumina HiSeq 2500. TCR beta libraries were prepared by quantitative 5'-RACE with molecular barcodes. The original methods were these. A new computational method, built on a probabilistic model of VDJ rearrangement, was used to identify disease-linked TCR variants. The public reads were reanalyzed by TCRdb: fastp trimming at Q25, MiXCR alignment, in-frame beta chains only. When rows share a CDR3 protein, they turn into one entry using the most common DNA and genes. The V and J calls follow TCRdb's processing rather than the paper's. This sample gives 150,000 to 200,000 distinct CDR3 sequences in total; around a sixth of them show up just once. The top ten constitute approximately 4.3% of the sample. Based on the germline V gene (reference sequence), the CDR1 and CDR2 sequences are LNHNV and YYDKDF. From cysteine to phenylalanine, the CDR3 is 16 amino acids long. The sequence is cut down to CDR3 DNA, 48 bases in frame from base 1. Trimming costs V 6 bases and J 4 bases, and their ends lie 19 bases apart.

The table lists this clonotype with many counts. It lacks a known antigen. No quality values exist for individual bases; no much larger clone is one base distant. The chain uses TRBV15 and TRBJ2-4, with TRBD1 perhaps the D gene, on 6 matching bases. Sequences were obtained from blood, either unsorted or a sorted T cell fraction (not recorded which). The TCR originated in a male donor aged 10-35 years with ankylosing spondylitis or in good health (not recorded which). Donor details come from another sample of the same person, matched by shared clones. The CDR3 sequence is CATSPPWAGAKNIQYF. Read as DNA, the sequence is TGTGCCACCAGTCCCCCCTGGGCAGGGGCGAAAAACATTCAGTACTTC.